This TCR beta chain was identified during a study of human T cells and chemical hapten exposure. In the study overall: The patch tests put 0.01% DPC on the skin of the upper back and were read 6 days later.

Time point reported: patch test 1, 2 weeks after DPC sensitization. Treatment meaning: therapeutic diphenylcyclopropenone sensitization with weekly scalp DPC. Total RNA was extracted from unfractionated whole blood. MiXCR, applied by TCRdb to the RACE reads, yields one record per CDR3 protein. The table shows about 120,000 distinct CDR3 sequences, with roughly 13% occurring only once. V lost 2 bases and J lost 4; bases outside the gene matches: 10. There are 17 residues in the CDR3. Germline V CDR1 and CDR2: LGHDT, YNNKEL (reference sequence). Sequencing was performed on whole blood, taken in connection with sensitization to the hapten diphenylcyclopropenone (DPC). The chain couples TRBV3-1 to TRBJ1-5; 8 bases line up with TRBD1. The receptor comes from a man between 18 and 35 years old with alopecia areata. Some clones in this sample may be carry-over from other donors' samples. CDR3 in amino acids: CASSQSAGRGRNQPQHF. For the CDR3, the DNA is TGTGCCAGCAGCCAAAGCGCGGGCAGGGGGCGGAATCAGCCCCAGCATTTT.